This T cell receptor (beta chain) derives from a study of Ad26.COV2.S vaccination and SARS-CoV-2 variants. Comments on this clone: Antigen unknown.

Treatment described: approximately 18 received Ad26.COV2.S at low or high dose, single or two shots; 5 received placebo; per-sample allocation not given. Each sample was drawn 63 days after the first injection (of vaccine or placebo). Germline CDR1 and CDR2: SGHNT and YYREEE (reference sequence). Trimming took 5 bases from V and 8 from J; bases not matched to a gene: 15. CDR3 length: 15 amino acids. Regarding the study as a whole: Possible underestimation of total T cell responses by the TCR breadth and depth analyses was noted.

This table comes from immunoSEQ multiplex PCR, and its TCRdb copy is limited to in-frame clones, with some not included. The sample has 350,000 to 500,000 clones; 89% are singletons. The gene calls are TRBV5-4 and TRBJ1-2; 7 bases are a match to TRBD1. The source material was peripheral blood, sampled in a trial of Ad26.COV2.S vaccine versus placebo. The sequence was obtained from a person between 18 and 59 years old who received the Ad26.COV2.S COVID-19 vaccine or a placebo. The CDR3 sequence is CASSMGDSEILGYTF. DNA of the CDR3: TGTGCCAGCAGTATGGGGGACAGTGAAATCTTGGGCTACACCTTC.